What follows are 20 T cell receptor beta chains derived from one specimen sequenced in a study of beta chain features in type 1 diabetes listed by TCRdb under 2018. No antigens are known for them. Broad study findings and their caveats: In all four CD4+ subsets, TCRB CDR3 length was moderately but significantly shorter in type 1 diabetes patients.

The receptor library was made with the immunoSEQ multiplex PCR assay. The High Capacity cDNA Reverse Transcription Kit was used to reverse transcribe all of the isolated RNA, meaning that expressed TCRB transcripts were what got sequenced. Not all clones reach the TCRdb copy of this immuneACCESS table, which keeps in-frame sequences only. Checked studies attribute under half of the gap to unresolved V genes and leave the rest unexplained. This sample has under 200,000 clones in its table, and around 8.4% of those were observed once. The top ten clonotypes cover about 0.5% of the sample. Sequences were obtained from central memory CD4+ T cells from blood. All receptors come from a woman aged 18 to 35 with type 1 diabetes.

This clone has more than one count but fewer than ten. The chain links TRBV7-9 to TRBJ1-1, with D perhaps TRBD1 (6 bases). The length of the CDR3 is 15 residues. Between the trimmed V and J ends, which lost 6 bases and 4 bases, there was a span of 18 bases. In germline, CDR1 is SEHNR, CDR2 FQNEAQ (reference sequence). CDR3 protein: CASSPRAGASTEAFF. CDR3 nucleotides: TGTGCCAGCAGTCCCCGGGCGGGGGCGAGCACTGAAGCTTTCTTT.

V and J are TRBV2 and TRBJ2-1, with 10 bases matching TRBD2. This CDR3 is 15 amino acids long. Losses at the gene ends were 8 bases for V and 10 bases for J; bases not matched to a gene: 14. The V gene's germline CDR1 is SNHLY and CDR2 FYNNEI. CDR3 DNA: TGTGCCAGCCGAAGACTGGCCAGCGGGGGGGGAGAGCAGTTCTTC. It is translated as CASRRLASGGGEQFF.

The gene calls are TRBV7-6 and TRBJ2-5; 8 positions agree with TRBD1. After removal of 4 bases from V and 3 bases from J, the junction contained 4 bases not matched to a gene. The CDR3 consists of 14 residues. Germline CDR1 reads SGHVS; CDR2 reads FNYEAQ. CDR3 nucleotide sequence: TGTGCCAGCAGCTCAAGGACAGGGAAAGAGACCCAGTACTTC. Translation gives CASSSRTGKETQYF. Looking up the rest from reference TRBV7-6 and TRBJ2-5 gives the full variable domain: GAGVSQSPRYKVTKRGQDVALRCDPISGHVSLYWYRQALGQGPEFLTYFNYEAQQDKSGLPNDRFSAERPEGSISTLTIQRTEQRDSAMYRCASSSRTGKETQYFGPGTRLLVL.

The table lists this clone with a few counts. This sequence joins TRBV5-4 and TRBJ2-3; TRBD2 agrees at 7 bases. J lost 8 bases, V lost 2 bases, and 20 bases had no gene match. Germline CDR1 SGHNT, CDR2 YYREEE (reference sequence). The CDR3 length is 18 residues. CDR3 residues: CASSLLTGGSGSRGTQYF. CDR3 bases: TGTGCCAGCAGCTTACTCACGGGCGGGAGCGGTAGCCGGGGTACGCAGTATTTT.

The table lists this clone with a few counts. The chain links TRBV6-1 to TRBJ2-4, with a possible D match to TRBD2 (6 bases). Germline V gene data show CDR1 as MNHNS and CDR2 as SASEGT. The CDR3 runs to 12 residues. V lost 3 bases to trimming and J lost 8 bases, with 8 bases between them. The CDR3 DNA follows: TGTGCCAGCAGTGATACGGGGGACATTCAGTACTTC. Protein product: CASSDTGDIQYF.

CDR3 nucleotides: TGTGCCAGCAGAGGGACAGGGGTGGGCGCAGATACGCAGTATTTT. This codes for CASRGTGVGADTQYF. J is TRBJ2-3 and V is TRBV2; 10 positions match TRBD1. Germline-derived CDR1 and CDR2 are SNHLY and FYNNEI. The J segment lost 4 bases and the V segment lost 6 bases, leaving 7 bases of the junction unmatched. This CDR3 is 15 amino acids long.

V and J are TRBV30 and TRBJ2-1, with D perhaps matching TRBD2 (8 bases). Trimming took off 2 bases at V and 6 bases at J, with 26 bases between the two ends. Germline V lookup: CDR1 GTSNPN, CDR2 SVGIG (reference sequence). This CDR3 has 18 amino acids. This chain's CDR3 is CAWSTVWAGGPGGNEQFF. The CDR3, as DNA: TGTGCCTGGAGTACGGTTTGGGCGGGAGGCCCAGGGGGCAATGAGCAGTTCTTC. The full variable domain, rest sourced from reference TRBV30 and TRBJ2-1, is SQTIHQWPATLVQPVGSPLSLECTVEGTSNPNLYWYRQAAGRGLQLLFYSVGIGQISSEVPQNLSASRPQDRQFILSSKKLLLSDSGFYLCAWSTVWAGGPGGNEQFFGPGTRLTVL.

This clone was detected ten times or more. V gene TRBV7-3 combines with J gene TRBJ2-1, with TRBD2 identical over 8 bases. Germline values: CDR1 SGHTA, CDR2 FQGTGA. V shed 8 bases, J shed 6 bases, and the junction held 3 bases outside the gene matches. This CDR3 contains 12 residues. The CDR3 here is CASGRGGNEQFF. CDR3 bases: TGTGCCAGCGGTCGGGGGGGCAATGAGCAGTTCTTC.

Ten or more counts support this clone. The genes are TRBV2 and TRBJ2-7; D unresolved. The length of the CDR3 is 11 residues. With 6 bases removed from V and 0 bases from J, the gap between germline ends came to 3 bases. The germline V gene encodes CDR1 SNHLY and CDR2 FYNNEI. DNA of the CDR3: TGTGCCAGCAGCTACTCCTACGAGCAGTACTTC. Protein product: CASSYSYEQYF.

This clone was seen a few times. This CDR3 reads CASSSGDRSTDTQYF. The CDR3 DNA follows: TGTGCCAGCAGCTCCGGGGACAGGAGCACAGATACGCAGTATTTT. V gene TRBV6-5 combines with J gene TRBJ2-3; 8 bases map to TRBD1. The CDR3 runs 15 residues. The junction had 5 bases not matched to a gene; V was cut back by 6 bases and J by 0 bases. Germline V gene sequence: CDR1 MNHEY, CDR2 SVGAGI.

The V and J genes are TRBV7-9 and TRBJ2-4, with D possibly matching TRBD2 (5 bases). This CDR3 region has 14 residues. Trimming shortened V by 3 bases and J by 8 bases, and 14 bases separated the two germline ends. Germline V gene sequence: CDR1 SEHNR, CDR2 FQNEAQ (reference sequence). The CDR3 here is CASSFSGDQDIQYF. In DNA, the CDR3 is TGTGCCAGCAGCTTTTCCGGGGATCAGGACATTCAGTACTTC.

J is TRBJ1-6 and V is TRBV4-2; D possibly corresponds to TRBD1 (6 bases). CDR3 length equals 16 residues. CDR1 is LGHNA and CDR2 is YNFKEQ in the germline V gene. V was clipped by 1 base and J by 10 bases, with 17 bases between them. The CDR3 bases are TGTGCCAGCAGCCAAGCGGTCGAACAGGGAAGCTCACCCCTCCACTTT. It yields the protein CASSQAVEQGSSPLHF.

This clone came up a few times. The chain is built from TRBV25-1 and TRBJ1-2; TRBD1 aligns across 8 bases. Germline trimming cut 2 bases from V and 2 bases from J; bases unmatched to any gene: 7. This CDR3 is built from 16 residues. The V gene's germline CDR1 is MGHDK and CDR2 SYGVNS. DNA for the CDR3: TGTGCCAGCAGTGAACCAGGGGGCGCTTCAAACTATGGCTACACCTTC. This sequence encodes CASSEPGGASNYGYTF.

The table lists this clone with a few counts. The CDR3 here is CASSWTSGRTTYQFF. CDR3 DNA: TGTGCCAGCAGCTGGACTAGCGGGAGGACCACCTACCAGTTCTTC. The chain employs TRBV7-9 and TRBJ2-1; 14 bases align to TRBD2. CDR3 size: 15 residues. Germline trimming cut 4 bases from V and 13 bases from J; bases unmatched to any gene: 9. Germline V lookup: CDR1 SEHNR, CDR2 FQNEAQ (reference sequence).

The CDR3 DNA reads as TGTGCCAGCAGTTCCACCGGGACAGGGGAACAGTACTTC. Protein product: CASSSTGTGEQYF. This sequence joins TRBV6-5 and TRBJ2-7, with 10 bases that match TRBD1. Trimming at V came to 4 bases and at J to 10 bases, leaving 7 bases not matched to a gene. Germline CDR1 MNHEY, CDR2 SVGAGI. The CDR3 loop spans 13 amino acids.

This clone was counted between two and nine times. The rearrangement links TRBV28 to TRBJ1-5, with 9 bases lining up with TRBD1. V dropped 8 bases and J dropped 6; count of bases not matched to a gene: 11. CDR1 and CDR2 (germline): MDHEN, SYDVKM. The CDR3 is 15 amino acids. CDR3 residues: CASQSGTGRGQPQHF. The CDR3 DNA is TGTGCCAGCCAATCCGGGACAGGGAGGGGTCAGCCCCAGCATTTT.

The chain links TRBV13 to TRBJ2-5; 11 bases are a match to TRBD2. V trimming: 5 bases; J trimming: 7 bases; junction bases outside the gene matches: 15. From germline, CDR1 is PRHDT and CDR2 FYEKMQ (reference sequence). CDR3 length: 17 residues. CDR3 nucleotides: TGTGCCAGCAGCACTCGGAAAGATAGCGGGAGGGCCGGGACCCAGTACTTC. This translates into CASSTRKDSGRAGTQYF.

This chain links TRBV28 with TRBJ1-2; possible D gene TRBD1, 5 bases. Germline CDR1 MDHEN, CDR2 SYDVKM. V was trimmed by 3 bases and J by 0 bases, leaving 8 bases between them. This CDR3 contains 14 residues. The CDR3 reads CASSFPRANYGYTF. The DNA of the CDR3 is TGTGCCAGCAGTTTTCCCAGGGCTAACTATGGCTACACCTTC.

The chain combines TRBV27 with TRBJ1-2; D is undetermined. Trimming stripped 4 bases from V and 7 bases from J, with 13 bases between. The CDR3 contains 13 residues. Looked up from germline, CDR1 is MNHEY and CDR2 is SMNVEV (reference sequence). The CDR3 DNA is TGTGCCAGCAGTTCGTTTCTTACTCCTGGCTACACCTTC. This translates into CASSSFLTPGYTF.

This clone was detected only a few times. This chain connects TRBV18 to TRBJ2-1; D remains unclear. Trimming removed 5 bases at V and 5 bases at J, with 4 bases between. The CDR3 totals 11 residues. Germline-derived CDR1 and CDR2 are KGHSH and LQKENI. CDR3: CASSSDNEQFF. In DNA, the CDR3 is TGTGCCAGCTCATCAGACAATGAGCAGTTCTTC.